These T cell receptor beta chains were read from a single sample in a study of T-cell reconstitution after alpha-beta-depleted transplantation in children. TCRdb recomputed calls from the PCR reads with MiXCR, one row per CDR3 protein. The table includes a few hundred thousand distinct CDR3 sequences, around 19% detected once. Sequenced material: PBMCs from the stem cell graft donor, taken from the stem cell graft. These receptors all come from a human donor who donated a stem cell graft to a child with acute lymphoblastic leukemia. Both conserved end residues are part of each CDR3. Fields, in order: V gene, D gene, J gene, clone size, CDR3 protein, CDR3 DNA. The D gene is left open where the match is weak. Expanded clones are given a class, and other clones once, few, many or no size at all.

TRBV7-3,-,TRBJ2-5,-,CASSLGESQYF,TGTGCCAGCAGCTTAGGGGAATCCCAGTACTTC
TRBV21-1,-,TRBJ1-5,-,CASRRDLEPQHF,TGTGCCAGCAGAAGGGACCTGGAGCCCCAGCATTTT
TRBV10-1,-,TRBJ2-2,many,CASSELFAGELFF,TGCGCCAGCAGTGAACTCTTCGCCGGGGAGCTGTTTTTT
TRBV5-6,-,TRBJ2-7,few,CASSDGGDYEQYF,TGTGCCAGCAGCGACGGGGGAGACTACGAGCAGTACTTC
TRBV6-5,TRBD2,TRBJ2-5,-,CASSFGGSSAETQYF,TGTGCCAGCAGTTTCGGCGGGAGCTCTGCGGAGACCCAGTACTTC
TRBV7-9,-,TRBJ2-2,-,CASSPGHLGELFF,TGTGCCAGCAGCCCCGGACATTTAGGGGAGCTGTTTTTT
TRBV19,TRBD2,TRBJ2-1,-,CASSIELAAYNEQFF,TGTGCCAGTAGTATAGAACTAGCGGCCTACAATGAGCAGTTCTTC
TRBV6-5,TRBD1,TRBJ2-3,few,CASSYSKTGGPDTQYF,TGTGCCAGCAGTTACTCGAAGACAGGGGGCCCAGATACGCAGTATTTT
TRBV18,TRBD1,TRBJ2-6,few,CASSSTGPGANVLTF,TGTGCCAGCTCATCGACAGGGCCCGGGGCCAACGTCCTGACTTTC
TRBV6-4,-,TRBJ1-1,-,CASSEGAGVTEAFF,TGTGCCAGCAGTGAGGGGGCCGGGGTCACTGAAGCTTTCTTT
TRBV7-3,-,TRBJ2-5,once,CASSPNGAALQETQYF,TGTGCCAGCAGCCCAAACGGAGCCGCGCTTCAAGAGACCCAGTACTTC
TRBV5-5,-,TRBJ2-5,few,CASSLAEYQETQYF,TGTGCCAGCAGCTTGGCGGAGTACCAAGAGACCCAGTACTTC
TRBV9,-,TRBJ2-1,few,CASSRASSEQFF,TGTGCCAGCAGCAGAGCTAGCAGCGAGCAGTTCTTC
TRBV9,-,TRBJ2-1,-,CASSVDSGMVNEQFF,TGTGCCAGCAGCGTAGATTCGGGAATGGTCAATGAGCAGTTCTTC
TRBV4-1,TRBD1,TRBJ2-4,few,CASSRGQTFAKNIQYF,TGCGCCAGCAGCCGGGGACAGACATTCGCCAAAAACATTCAGTACTTC
TRBV5-1,TRBD2,TRBJ2-1,few,CASTSGLYNEQFF,TGCGCCAGCACTAGCGGACTTTACAATGAGCAGTTCTTC
TRBV12-3/TRBV12-4,-,TRBJ2-4,few,CASSLGRPKNIQYF,TGTGCCAGCAGTTTAGGGCGCCCCAAAAACATTCAGTACTTC
TRBV29-1,-,TRBJ2-1,once,CSVESPTGLEGFF,TGCAGCGTTGAATCGCCGACGGGGCTGGAGGGGTTCTTC